The 30 T cell receptor beta chains below were found in one sample sequenced in a study of cytomegalovirus exposure and HLA in healthy donors. The PCR contained 60 Vbeta and 13 Jbeta primers. Measured with immunoSEQ multiplex PCR; TCRdb has only the in-frame clones, and not every one. The sample consists of fewer than 130,000 clones, approximately 79% of them appearing once. The sequencing sample was made of PBMCs. These receptors were taken from a man aged 25 to 45 in good health and CMV-seropositive.

This chain uses TRBV25-1 with TRBJ1-4, with 10 bases fitting TRBD1. In germline, CDR1 is MGHDK, CDR2 SYGVNS. V dropped 1 base and J dropped 8; count of bases not matched to a gene: 4. This CDR3 spans 15 amino acids. The CDR3 protein is CASSESWDRGEKLFF. In DNA, the CDR3 is TGTGCCAGCAGTGAATCCTGGGACAGGGGAGAAAAACTGTTTTTT. The entire variable domain, with the rest obtained from reference TRBV25-1 and TRBJ1-4, is as follows: EADIYQTPRYLVIGTGKKITLECSQTMGHDKMYWYQQDPGMELHLIHYSYGVNSTEKGDLSSESTVSRIRTEHFPLTLESARPSHTSQYLCASSESWDRGEKLFFGSGTQLSVL.

This chain connects TRBV11-2 to TRBJ1-1, with a possible D match to TRBD1 (5 bases). The V end lost 1 base, the J end lost 1 base, and 13 bases lay between the germline ends. Germline V gene sequence: CDR1 SGHAT, CDR2 FQNNGV. The CDR3 is 16 amino acids. In DNA, the CDR3 is TGTGCCAGCAGCTTAGGGCGGGGAAGGGGGAACACTGAAGCTTTCTTT. This translates into CASSLGRGRGNTEAFF.

In its sample, this clone was seen a few times. V and J are TRBV6-5 and TRBJ2-7, with D maybe TRBD1 (6 bases). Trimming stripped 5 bases from V and 2 bases from J, with 10 bases between. The CDR3 covers 13 residues. Germline lookup yields CDR1 MNHEY and CDR2 SVGAGI. CDR3 region: CASSNRAPYEQYF. Here the CDR3 DNA reads TGTGCCAGCAGTAACAGGGCTCCCTACGAGCAGTACTTC.

In this sample, this clone turned up a few times. The chain uses TRBV19 and TRBJ1-1; maybe TRBD1 (6 bases). With 2 bases removed from V and 6 bases from J, the gap between germline ends came to 13 bases. Germline loops: CDR1 LNHDA, CDR2 SQIVND (reference sequence). This CDR3 has 14 amino acids. CDR3 DNA sequence: TGTGCCAGTAGTATACAGGTGGGGGGGCCTGAAGCTTTCTTT. Its protein is CASSIQVGGPEAFF.

This clone was detected once. J is TRBJ2-2 and V is TRBV19; D uncertain. This CDR3 comprises 15 residues. CDR1 is LNHDA, CDR2 SQIVND, per germline (reference sequence). V lost 3 bases and J lost 5, with 13 bases in between. CDR3 amino acids: CASSIAGSGTGELFF. CDR3 sequence (DNA): TGTGCCAGTAGTATCGCCGGATCGGGTACCGGGGAGCTGTTTTTT.

This clone was seen only once. The chain joins TRBV5-6 to TRBJ2-1; D uncertain. The germline V and J ends were trimmed by 0 bases and 9 bases, with 16 bases remaining between them. The CDR3 extends over 15 amino acids. Germline CDR1 is SGHDT and CDR2 is YYEEEE. CDR3 DNA: TGTGCCAGCAGCTTGGTACAGCTTGCGCACGCTGAGCAGTTCTTC. This encodes CASSLVQLAHAEQFF.

This rearrangement joins TRBV7-3 to TRBJ2-1, with 8 bases lining up with TRBD1. CDR3 length: 14 amino acids. V trimming: 2 bases; J trimming: 8 bases; junction bases outside the gene matches: 5. The germline V gene has CDR1 SGHTA and CDR2 FQGTGA. The CDR3 region has the DNA TGTGCCAGCAGCTTAGGCAGGGGGCAGGATGAGCAGTTCTTC. This gives the protein CASSLGRGQDEQFF.

As DNA, the CDR3 is TGTGCCAGCAGCGCCATCGGGGAGGGCACCTATGGCTACACCTTC. The encoded protein is CASSAIGEGTYGYTF. The V gene is TRBV9, the J gene TRBJ1-2; D not resolved. The CDR3 spans 15 residues. Looked up from germline, CDR1 is SGDLS and CDR2 is YYNGEE. Trimming left V 3 bases short and J 4 bases short, with 16 bases between. The full variable domain, rest sourced from reference TRBV9 and TRBJ1-2, is DSGVTQTPKHLITATGQRVTLRCSPRSGDLSVYWYQQSLDQGLQFLIQYYNGEERAKGNILERFSAQQFPDLHSELNLSSLELGDSALYFCASSAIGEGTYGYTFGSGTRLTVV.

This clone was recorded a few times. The gene calls are TRBV19 and TRBJ2-2; a possible D gene is TRBD1 (6 bases). Trimming stripped 7 bases from V and 7 bases from J, with 19 bases between. The CDR3 is 15 residues long. Germline CDR1 LNHDA, CDR2 SQIVND (reference sequence). This CDR3 reads CASTGLMGAIGELFF. The CDR3 DNA follows: TGTGCCAGTACCGGATTGATGGGGGCGATCGGGGAGCTGTTTTTT.

CDR3 sequence reads: CASSQALLAGPYEQYF. CDR3 coding DNA: TGTGCCAGCAGCCAAGCCCTCCTAGCGGGGCCCTACGAGCAGTACTTC. The chain combines TRBV4-2 with TRBJ2-7; 9 bases are a match to TRBD2. The germline gives CDR1 LGHNA, CDR2 YNFKEQ. The CDR3 loop spans 16 amino acids. With 1 base clipped from V and 2 bases from J, the junction kept 6 bases outside the gene matches.

CDR3 loop: CASSQDPGQPYEQYF. In nucleotides, the CDR3 is TGCGCCAGCAGCCAAGATCCGGGACAGCCCTACGAGCAGTACTTC. The V and J genes are TRBV4-3 and TRBJ2-7, with 7 nucleotides matching TRBD1. This CDR3 region has 15 residues. Germline V gene data show CDR1 as LGHNA and CDR2 as YSLEER. The V segment lost 0 bases and the J segment 2 bases; nucleotides outside the gene matches: 4.

CDR3 protein: CASSGDRVHEQYF. The CDR3 region has the DNA TGTGCCAGCAGCGGTGACAGGGTCCACGAGCAGTACTTC. The V gene is TRBV5-6, the J gene TRBJ2-5, with 7 bases matching TRBD1. TRBJ2-7 explains the end of the DNA better; the J call may be wrong. Germline V gene sequence: CDR1 SGHDT, CDR2 YYEEEE. This CDR3 has 13 amino acids.

Here the CDR3 reads CASSLGLLFGGELFF. CDR3 coding DNA: TGTGCCAGCAGCTTAGGCTTATTATTCGGCGGGGAGCTGTTTTTT. J is TRBJ2-2 and V is TRBV11-3; D gene unclear. CDR1 SGHNT and CDR2 YENEEA come from the germline V gene. V lost 1 base and J 7 bases, leaving 13 bases between the germline ends. There are 15 residues in the CDR3.

The chain is built from TRBV6-1 and TRBJ1-2; 8 positions match TRBD1. J gave up 8 bases and V 3 bases, and 5 bases lay outside the gene matches. In germline, CDR1 is MNHNS, CDR2 SASEGT. The CDR3 covers 13 residues. The CDR3 nucleotides read TGTGCCAGCAGTGAGCAGGGGGCGGAAGGCTACACCTTC. Protein sequence: CASSEQGAEGYTF.

This chain links TRBV5-1 with TRBJ1-2; weak D call: TRBD1 (6 bases). Germline CDR1 reads SGHRS; CDR2 reads YFSETQ. This CDR3 contains 13 residues. V shed 0 bases and J shed 6 bases, with 9 bases lying between them. The CDR3 protein is CASSLVQGDGYTF. CDR3 bases: TGCGCCAGCAGCTTGGTACAGGGAGATGGCTACACCTTC.

V is TRBV7-9 and J is TRBJ2-6, with 9 bases identical to TRBD1. Germline CDR1 and CDR2: SEHNR and FQNEAQ (reference sequence). V lost 5 bases, J lost 0 bases, and 8 bases stayed unmatched. The CDR3 is made up of 18 amino acids. CDR3 nucleotide sequence: TGTGCCAGCAGCCCGGGACAGGGAGGGACCTCTGGGGCCAACGTCCTGACTTTC. Residues: CASSPGQGGTSGANVLTF.

This sequence joins TRBV27 and TRBJ2-1; D may be TRBD2 (5 bases). V dropped 7 bases and J dropped 7 bases, with 11 bases sitting between them. The CDR3 length is 12 residues. Germline CDR1 is MNHEY and CDR2 is SMNVEV (reference sequence). The CDR3 region is CASISGGNEQFF. In DNA form, the CDR3 reads TGTGCCAGCATTAGTGGAGGTAATGAGCAGTTCTTC.

This clone was seen once. The chain joins TRBV5-4 to TRBJ2-5; TRBD2 agrees at 16 bases. Germline CDR1 reads SGHNT; CDR2 reads YYREEE (reference sequence). The length of the CDR3 is 19 residues. V shed 3 bases and J 5 bases; nucleotides not matched to a gene: 13. CDR3 protein: CASSSTGTSGGAVEETQYF. The CDR3 DNA follows: TGTGCCAGCAGCTCCACCGGGACTAGCGGGGGGGCGGTGGAGGAGACCCAGTACTTC. The full variable domain, rest sourced from reference TRBV5-4 and TRBJ2-5, is ETGVTQSPTHLIKTRGQQVTLRCSSQSGHNTVSWYQQALGQGPQFIFQYYREEENGRGNFPPRFSGLQFPNYSSELNVNALELDDSALYLCASSSTGTSGGAVEETQYFGPGTRLLVL.

The chain combines TRBV25-1 with TRBJ1-2, with TRBD1 as a possible D gene (5 bases). The CDR3 has 16 residues. With 3 bases removed from V and 4 bases from J, the gap between germline ends came to 18 bases. From germline, CDR1 is MGHDK and CDR2 SYGVNS. This CDR3 is CASSDRSDSDGYGYTF. The CDR3 DNA sequence: TGTGCCAGCAGTGACCGCAGCGACAGCGACGGCTATGGCTACACCTTC.

V is TRBV5-1 and J is TRBJ1-2; unclear D gene. V shed 0 bases and J shed 2 bases, with 5 bases lying between them. Germline lookup yields CDR1 SGHRS and CDR2 YFSETQ. The CDR3 is 13 residues long. The CDR3 DNA sequence: TGCGCCAGCAGCTTGGGCGCCAACTATGGCTACACCTTC. This codes for CASSLGANYGYTF.

The chain uses TRBV7-9 and TRBJ2-1, with D tentatively TRBD1 (5 bases). Trimming removed 0 bases at V and 1 base at J, with 7 bases between. In germline, CDR1 is SEHNR, CDR2 FQNEAQ (reference sequence). The CDR3 is made up of 15 amino acids. CDR3: CASSLAGVSYNEQFF. CDR3 DNA: TGTGCCAGCAGCTTAGCAGGGGTGTCCTACAATGAGCAGTTCTTC.

In DNA, the CDR3 is TGTGCCAGCAGCCCCGGACAGAATTACAATGAGCAGTTCTTC. It codes for CASSPGQNYNEQFF. The chain recombines TRBV4-2 with TRBJ2-1, with TRBD1 as a possible D gene (6 bases). Germline CDR1 is LGHNA and CDR2 is YNFKEQ. V dropped 4 bases and J dropped 4 bases, with 11 bases sitting between them. CDR3 length: 14 amino acids.

The rearrangement links TRBV19 to TRBJ2-7, with TRBD1 matching over 8 bases. The CDR3 runs 16 residues. With V trimmed by 3 bases and J by 2 bases, 9 bases remained unmatched. Germline CDR1 and CDR2: LNHDA and SQIVND (reference sequence). The CDR3 protein is CASSMLGTGSTYEQYF. CDR3 nucleotides: TGTGCCAGTAGTATGCTCGGGACAGGATCTACCTACGAGCAGTACTTC.

The chain is built from TRBV19 and TRBJ2-7; 7 bases match TRBD2. Germline V gene data show CDR1 as LNHDA and CDR2 as SQIVND (reference sequence). The CDR3 totals 14 residues. Losses at the gene ends were 5 bases for V and 1 base for J; bases not matched to a gene: 5. CDR3 in amino acids: CASSPSGDSYEQYF. For the CDR3, the DNA is TGTGCCAGTAGTCCCAGCGGGGATTCCTACGAGCAGTACTTC.

The V call is TRBV6-4, the J call TRBJ1-5; D unresolved. Trimming took off 6 bases at V and 0 bases at J, with 6 bases between the two ends. CDR1 and CDR2 (germline): MRHNA, SNTAGT. The CDR3 extends over 13 amino acids. The CDR3 sequence is CASRSDSNQPQHF. The CDR3 DNA is TGTGCCAGCAGGTCAGATAGCAATCAGCCCCAGCATTTT.

The chain combines TRBV5-1 with TRBJ1-2; TRBD1 agrees at 9 bases. This CDR3 region has 12 residues. J was trimmed by 8 bases and V by 7 bases; bases with no gene match: 6. The germline gives CDR1 SGHRS, CDR2 YFSETQ. The CDR3 DNA follows: TGCGCCAGCTCCCGGGACAGGGCCGGCTACACCTTC. Protein product: CASSRDRAGYTF.

The count of this clone is one. The rearrangement uses TRBV6-1 and TRBJ1-4; a weak D match, TRBD1 (5 bases). The V gene lost 2 bases and the J gene lost 8 bases, with 12 bases spanning the gap. Germline assignment: CDR1 MNHNS and CDR2 SASEGT. CDR3 size: 14 residues. The DNA for the CDR3 is TGTGCCAGCAGTGAACCGGGGGATGGGGAAAAACTGTTTTTT. Translation gives CASSEPGDGEKLFF.

The chain carries TRBV25-1 and TRBJ2-7; a possible D gene is TRBD1 (6 bases). V gave up 4 bases and J gave up 0 bases, with 16 bases separating them. Germline V gene sequence: CDR1 MGHDK, CDR2 SYGVNS. The CDR3 consists of 16 residues. The CDR3 sequence is CASSAQGRSSSYEQYF. The CDR3 DNA follows: TGTGCCAGCAGTGCACAGGGACGTTCAAGCTCCTACGAGCAGTACTTC.

This clone was counted between two and nine times. The chain couples TRBV4-3 to TRBJ1-4; D gene uncertain. V was cut by 0 bases and J by 8 bases, with 13 bases left in between. Germline lookup yields CDR1 LGHNA and CDR2 YSLEER. The CDR3 runs to 15 residues. CDR3 sequence reads: CASSQDDALAEKLFF. The CDR3 DNA reads TGCGCCAGCAGCCAAGATGATGCCTTAGCGGAAAAACTGTTTTTT.

This sequence joins TRBV9 and TRBJ1-1, with no clear D. The CDR3 has 13 amino acids. The germline V and J ends were trimmed by 0 bases and 0 bases, with 3 bases remaining between them. Germline loops: CDR1 SGDLS, CDR2 YYNGEE. Written as DNA, the CDR3 is TGTGCCAGCAGCGTAGCTATGAACACTGAAGCTTTCTTT. Its protein product is CASSVAMNTEAFF. Full variable domain (rest looked up from reference TRBV9 and TRBJ1-1): DSGVTQTPKHLITATGQRVTLRCSPRSGDLSVYWYQQSLDQGLQFLIQYYNGEERAKGNILERFSAQQFPDLHSELNLSSLELGDSALYFCASSVAMNTEAFFGQGTRLTVV.